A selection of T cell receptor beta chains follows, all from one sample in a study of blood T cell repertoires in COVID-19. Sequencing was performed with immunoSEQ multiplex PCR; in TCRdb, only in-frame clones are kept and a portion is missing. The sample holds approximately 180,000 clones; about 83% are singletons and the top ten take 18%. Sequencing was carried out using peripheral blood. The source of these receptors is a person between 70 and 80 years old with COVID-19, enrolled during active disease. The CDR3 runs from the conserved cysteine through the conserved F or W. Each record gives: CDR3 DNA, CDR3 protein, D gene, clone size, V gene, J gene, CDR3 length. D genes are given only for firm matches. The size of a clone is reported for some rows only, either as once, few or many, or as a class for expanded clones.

cdr3_nt: TGTGCCTGGCAGACAGGGAATAATTCACCCCTCCACTTT
cdr3_aa: CAWQTGNNSPLHF
d_call: TRBD1
clone_size: NA
v_call: TRBV30
j_call: TRBJ1-6
cdr3_length: 13

cdr3_nt: TGTGCCAGCAGCTTAGCTGCTAGCAGCCCCAATGAGCAGTTCTTC
cdr3_aa: CASSLAASSPNEQFF
d_call: NA
clone_size: NA
v_call: TRBV7-2
j_call: TRBJ2-1
cdr3_length: 15

cdr3_nt: TGTGCCAGCAGTTACCGTCAGGGGCGAAATACGCAGTATTTT
cdr3_aa: CASSYRQGRNTQYF
d_call: NA
clone_size: NA
v_call: TRBV6-2/TRBV6-3
j_call: TRBJ2-3
cdr3_length: 14

cdr3_nt: TGCACCAGCAGGCTACCACAGGCGGCCGAGCAGTACTTC
cdr3_aa: CTSRLPQAAEQYF
d_call: NA
clone_size: NA
v_call: TRBV1
j_call: TRBJ2-7
cdr3_length: 13

cdr3_nt: TGTGCCTGGAGTTCGATGGGGACTAGATACAATGAGCAGTTCTTC
cdr3_aa: CAWSSMGTRYNEQFF
d_call: TRBD2
clone_size: few
v_call: TRBV30
j_call: TRBJ2-1
cdr3_length: 15

cdr3_nt: TGTGCCAGCAGTTACTCTCGGCCGACAACCTACGAGCAGTACTTC
cdr3_aa: CASSYSRPTTYEQYF
d_call: NA
clone_size: NA
v_call: TRBV6-2/TRBV6-3
j_call: TRBJ2-7
cdr3_length: 15

cdr3_nt: TGTGCCAGCAGTTTTCAGGGGAGCACTGAAGCTTTCTTT
cdr3_aa: CASSFQGSTEAFF
d_call: NA
clone_size: NA
v_call: TRBV27
j_call: TRBJ1-1
cdr3_length: 13

cdr3_nt: TGTGCCAGCAGTTTGATCAGAAGTTATGGCTACACCTTC
cdr3_aa: CASSLIRSYGYTF
d_call: NA
clone_size: NA
v_call: TRBV6-2/TRBV6-3
j_call: TRBJ1-2
cdr3_length: 13

cdr3_nt: TGTGCCAGCAGTTTGTTCATCGGGGGAGATACGCAGTATTTT
cdr3_aa: CASSLFIGGDTQYF
d_call: NA
clone_size: NA
v_call: TRBV27
j_call: TRBJ2-3
cdr3_length: 14

cdr3_nt: TGTGCCAGCAGCCCAGAACAGGGAAGGAGTTATAACTATGGCTACACCTTC
cdr3_aa: CASSPEQGRSYNYGYTF
d_call: NA
clone_size: NA
v_call: TRBV7-9
j_call: TRBJ1-2
cdr3_length: 17

cdr3_nt: TGTGCCAGCAGCCGAGCGGGGTCGAATGAGCAGTTCTTC
cdr3_aa: CASSRAGSNEQFF
d_call: TRBD2
clone_size: NA
v_call: TRBV7-9
j_call: TRBJ2-1
cdr3_length: 13

cdr3_nt: TGTGCCAGCAGCACTGGACTAGCTACCAACACCGGGGAGCTGTTTTTT
cdr3_aa: CASSTGLATNTGELFF
d_call: TRBD2
clone_size: NA
v_call: TRBV5-4
j_call: TRBJ2-2
cdr3_length: 16

cdr3_nt: TGTGCCAGCAGCTTATCTGGGGCGGGAGAGCAGTACTTC
cdr3_aa: CASSLSGAGEQYF
d_call: NA
clone_size: NA
v_call: TRBV7-7
j_call: TRBJ2-7
cdr3_length: 13

cdr3_nt: TGTGCCAGCAGCCAGTCCGGGGGATGGGTCCAGCATTTT
cdr3_aa: CASSQSGGWVQHF
d_call: NA
clone_size: few
v_call: TRBV3-1/TRBV3-2
j_call: TRBJ1-5
cdr3_length: 13

cdr3_nt: TGTGCCAGCAGCCAAGATCTAGTGGGACAGTTGTACCAAGAGACCCAGTACTTC
cdr3_aa: CASSQDLVGQLYQETQYF
d_call: TRBD1
clone_size: NA
v_call: TRBV3-1/TRBV3-2
j_call: TRBJ2-5
cdr3_length: 18

cdr3_nt: TGTGCCAGCAGTTCCATCGGAGATTACAATGAGCAGTTCTTC
cdr3_aa: CASSSIGDYNEQFF
d_call: NA
clone_size: NA
v_call: TRBV27
j_call: TRBJ2-1
cdr3_length: 14

cdr3_nt: TGTGCCAGCAGTCCCGGGACTAGCGGGGGAAATACGCAGTATTTT
cdr3_aa: CASSPGTSGGNTQYF
d_call: TRBD2
clone_size: NA
v_call: TRBV2
j_call: TRBJ2-3
cdr3_length: 15

cdr3_nt: TGTGCCAGCAGCTTCGGGCTAGCGGGAGGCGGAGGTCAAGAGACCCAGTACTTC
cdr3_aa: CASSFGLAGGGGQETQYF
d_call: TRBD2
clone_size: NA
v_call: TRBV5-4
j_call: TRBJ2-5
cdr3_length: 18

cdr3_nt: TGTGCCAGCACCCCAGCGGGGACGGCGAACACCGGGGAGCTGTTTTTT
cdr3_aa: CASTPAGTANTGELFF
d_call: TRBD2
clone_size: NA
v_call: TRBV6-6
j_call: TRBJ2-2
cdr3_length: 16

cdr3_nt: TGTGCCAGCAGCAAAGAGCGGGGTAAAGAGACCCAGTACTTC
cdr3_aa: CASSKERGKETQYF
d_call: NA
clone_size: NA
v_call: TRBV21-1
j_call: TRBJ2-5
cdr3_length: 14

cdr3_nt: TGTGCCAGCAGCGGAGGAGCCGGCTATACTGGAAACACCATATATTTT
cdr3_aa: CASSGGAGYTGNTIYF
d_call: NA
clone_size: NA
v_call: TRBV9
j_call: TRBJ1-3
cdr3_length: 16

cdr3_nt: TGTGCCAGCAGCACCGGAGCGGGTACAGATACGCAGTATTTT
cdr3_aa: CASSTGAGTDTQYF
d_call: NA
clone_size: NA
v_call: TRBV7-3
j_call: TRBJ2-3
cdr3_length: 14

cdr3_nt: TGTGCCAGCAGTTTTACAGGGCCAGTGGATGGCTACACCTTC
cdr3_aa: CASSFTGPVDGYTF
d_call: NA
clone_size: NA
v_call: TRBV6-5
j_call: TRBJ1-2
cdr3_length: 14

cdr3_nt: TGCGCCAGCAGCCCCGGTGGGGGACAGGGACCAGATACGCAGTATTTT
cdr3_aa: CASSPGGGQGPDTQYF
d_call: TRBD1
clone_size: NA
v_call: TRBV5-1
j_call: TRBJ2-3
cdr3_length: 16

cdr3_nt: TGTGCCAGCAGCTTAATTCGGGGGACCTACAATGAGCAGTTCTTC
cdr3_aa: CASSLIRGTYNEQFF
d_call: NA
clone_size: NA
v_call: TRBV7-2
j_call: TRBJ2-1
cdr3_length: 15

cdr3_nt: TGTGCCAGCACTTTGACAGACCTTTATGGCTACACCTTC
cdr3_aa: CASTLTDLYGYTF
d_call: NA
clone_size: once
v_call: TRBV6-5
j_call: TRBJ1-2
cdr3_length: 13

cdr3_nt: TGTGCCTGGAGTGCAGGGCGGGGCGGGGAGCTGTTTTTT
cdr3_aa: CAWSAGRGGELFF
d_call: NA
clone_size: NA
v_call: TRBV30
j_call: TRBJ2-2
cdr3_length: 13

cdr3_nt: TGTGCCAGCAGCTTACGACGCCATCTAGCGGGGAGCACAGATACGCAGTATTTT
cdr3_aa: CASSLRRHLAGSTDTQYF
d_call: TRBD2
clone_size: NA
v_call: TRBV7-8
j_call: TRBJ2-3
cdr3_length: 18

cdr3_nt: TGTGCCAGCAGTTTATCAGGTAATCAGCCCCAGCATTTT
cdr3_aa: CASSLSGNQPQHF
d_call: NA
clone_size: NA
v_call: TRBV28
j_call: TRBJ1-5
cdr3_length: 13

cdr3_nt: TGTGCCAGCAGCTTAGGAGGGACCGGACAGGGGCCCCTCGAGCAGTACTTC
cdr3_aa: CASSLGGTGQGPLEQYF
d_call: TRBD1
clone_size: NA
v_call: TRBV7-8
j_call: TRBJ2-7
cdr3_length: 17

cdr3_nt: TGTGCCATCAGTGAGGCTATCGGGGTTACGTACGAGCAGTACTTC
cdr3_aa: CAISEAIGVTYEQYF
d_call: NA
clone_size: NA
v_call: TRBV10-3
j_call: TRBJ2-7
cdr3_length: 15

cdr3_nt: TGTGCCAGCAGTTTATATGCAGAGAGCGACAATGAGCAGTTCTTC
cdr3_aa: CASSLYAESDNEQFF
d_call: NA
clone_size: NA
v_call: TRBV28
j_call: TRBJ2-1
cdr3_length: 15

cdr3_nt: TGTGCCAGCAGCCCCCCCCGGCGGGGCTCTGGGGCCAACGTCCTGACTTTC
cdr3_aa: CASSPPRRGSGANVLTF
d_call: NA
clone_size: once
v_call: TRBV11-2
j_call: TRBJ2-6
cdr3_length: 17

cdr3_nt: TGTGCCAGCAGTTCACCCGGTCTAGCGGGAGGAGACGAGCAGTACTTC
cdr3_aa: CASSSPGLAGGDEQYF
d_call: TRBD2
clone_size: NA
v_call: TRBV28
j_call: TRBJ2-7
cdr3_length: 16

cdr3_nt: TGTGCCAGCAGCTCCCGGGACAGAGACACCGGGGAGCTGTTTTTT
cdr3_aa: CASSSRDRDTGELFF
d_call: TRBD1
clone_size: NA
v_call: TRBV9
j_call: TRBJ2-2
cdr3_length: 15

cdr3_nt: TGTGCCAGCAGCCTCCCCGAGAGCGCAGATACGCAGTATTTT
cdr3_aa: CASSLPESADTQYF
d_call: NA
clone_size: few
v_call: TRBV7-2
j_call: TRBJ2-3
cdr3_length: 14

cdr3_nt: TGTGCCAGCAGCGTGGGGACAGGGGGTACCAGCAATCAGCCCCAGCATTTT
cdr3_aa: CASSVGTGGTSNQPQHF
d_call: TRBD1
clone_size: NA
v_call: TRBV5-5
j_call: TRBJ1-5
cdr3_length: 17

cdr3_nt: TGTGCCAGCAACCAGGGGGTCACGCTTTTGGGCTACACCTTC
cdr3_aa: CASNQGVTLLGYTF
d_call: TRBD1
clone_size: NA
v_call: TRBV19
j_call: TRBJ1-2
cdr3_length: 14

cdr3_nt: TGTGCCAGCAGCGTAACGGGGCTAGCGTACACCGGGGAGCTGTTTTTT
cdr3_aa: CASSVTGLAYTGELFF
d_call: NA
clone_size: NA
v_call: TRBV9
j_call: TRBJ2-2
cdr3_length: 16

cdr3_nt: TGCAGCGCGGGGACAGGCGGGCTTAACACTGAAGCTTTCTTT
cdr3_aa: CSAGTGGLNTEAFF
d_call: TRBD1
clone_size: NA
v_call: TRBV29-1
j_call: TRBJ1-1
cdr3_length: 14

cdr3_nt: TGTGCCAGCAGCCCTAACATGGGCCTCCAAGAGACCCAGTACTTC
cdr3_aa: CASSPNMGLQETQYF
d_call: NA
clone_size: NA
v_call: TRBV7-2
j_call: TRBJ2-5
cdr3_length: 15

cdr3_nt: TGTGCCAGCAGCTTACGGGGACAGGGAGTCTTGGGTGAGAACACCATATATTTT
cdr3_aa: CASSLRGQGVLGENTIYF
d_call: TRBD1
clone_size: NA
v_call: TRBV7-6
j_call: TRBJ1-3
cdr3_length: 18

cdr3_nt: TGTGCCAGCAGCTTGACCGGATGGGCCGAGCAGTACTTC
cdr3_aa: CASSLTGWAEQYF
d_call: NA
clone_size: few
v_call: TRBV7-2
j_call: TRBJ2-7
cdr3_length: 13

cdr3_nt: TGTGCCAGCAGCAGAATAACCCGGGGGGCCCCAGATACGCAGTATTTT
cdr3_aa: CASSRITRGAPDTQYF
d_call: NA
clone_size: NA
v_call: TRBV5-4
j_call: TRBJ2-3
cdr3_length: 16

cdr3_nt: TGTGCCAGCTCACCGTGGACTGGACAGGGGGGTGTAGAGACCCAGTACTTC
cdr3_aa: CASSPWTGQGGVETQYF
d_call: TRBD1
clone_size: NA
v_call: TRBV18
j_call: TRBJ2-5
cdr3_length: 17

cdr3_nt: TGTGCCAGCAGCTCAAAAGGTCAGGGAATCTACGGTGGCTACACCTTC
cdr3_aa: CASSSKGQGIYGGYTF
d_call: NA
clone_size: NA
v_call: TRBV5-6
j_call: TRBJ1-2
cdr3_length: 16

cdr3_nt: TGCGCCAGCAGCTTGAGGGGGGAGGGGCAGCCCCAGCATTTT
cdr3_aa: CASSLRGEGQPQHF
d_call: NA
clone_size: NA
v_call: TRBV5-1
j_call: TRBJ1-5
cdr3_length: 14

cdr3_nt: TGCGCCAGCAGCCAAGATCTCCTAGCGGGGAGATACGAGCAGTACTTC
cdr3_aa: CASSQDLLAGRYEQYF
d_call: TRBD2
clone_size: NA
v_call: TRBV4-1
j_call: TRBJ2-7
cdr3_length: 16

cdr3_nt: TGTGCCAGCAGTACACCCGGACAGTACGGCGGCTACACCTTC
cdr3_aa: CASSTPGQYGGYTF
d_call: NA
clone_size: NA
v_call: TRBV27
j_call: TRBJ1-2
cdr3_length: 14